This record covers a single T cell receptor beta chain. For each CDR3 protein, TCRdb gives one entry from its re-call of the 5' RACE reads, without DNA. The sample holds about 550,000 distinct CDR3 sequences. This entry is derived from a study of T cells expressing NK-cell markers. Germline V gene sequence: CDR1 SGHRS, CDR2 YFSETQ. The CDR3 runs 16 residues. The receptor comes from a man younger than 30 in good health. Input material: blood T cells: a sorted CD56 or NKG2C T cell subset, CD4+ or CD8+ T cells, or bulk PBMC T cells (not recorded which). The V call is TRBV5-1, the J call TRBJ2-1; absent DNA, TCRdb's TRBD2 call cannot be checked. The CDR3 region is CASSLLPGLAQVEQFF.